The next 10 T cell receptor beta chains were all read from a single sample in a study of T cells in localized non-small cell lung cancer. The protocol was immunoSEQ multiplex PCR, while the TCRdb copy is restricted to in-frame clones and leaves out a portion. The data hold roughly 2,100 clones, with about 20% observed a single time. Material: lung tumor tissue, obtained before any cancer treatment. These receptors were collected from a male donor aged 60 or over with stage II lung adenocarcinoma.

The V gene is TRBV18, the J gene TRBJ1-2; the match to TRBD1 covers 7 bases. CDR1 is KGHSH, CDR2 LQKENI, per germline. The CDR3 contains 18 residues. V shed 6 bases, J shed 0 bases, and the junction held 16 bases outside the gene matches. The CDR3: CASSLRDSQSNTNYGYTF. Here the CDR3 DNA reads TGTGCCAGCTCCCTCCGGGACAGCCAATCGAACACTAACTATGGCTACACCTTC.

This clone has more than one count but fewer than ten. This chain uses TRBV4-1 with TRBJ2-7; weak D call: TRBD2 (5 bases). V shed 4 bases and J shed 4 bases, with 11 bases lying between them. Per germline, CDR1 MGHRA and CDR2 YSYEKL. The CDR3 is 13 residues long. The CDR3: CASSPGLLYEQYF. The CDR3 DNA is TGCGCCAGCAGCCCCGGACTTTTATACGAGCAGTACTTC.

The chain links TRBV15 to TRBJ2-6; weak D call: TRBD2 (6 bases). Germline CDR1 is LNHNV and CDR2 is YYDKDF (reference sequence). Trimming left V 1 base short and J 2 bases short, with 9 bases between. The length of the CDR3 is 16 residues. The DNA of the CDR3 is TGTGCCACCAGCAGAGGGGGCGGGACTGGGGCCAACGTCCTGACTTTC. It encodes CATSRGGGTGANVLTF.

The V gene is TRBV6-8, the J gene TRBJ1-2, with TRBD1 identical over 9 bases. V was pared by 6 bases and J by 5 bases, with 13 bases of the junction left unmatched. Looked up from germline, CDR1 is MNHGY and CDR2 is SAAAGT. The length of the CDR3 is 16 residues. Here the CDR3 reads CASSSPGGQGRYGYTF. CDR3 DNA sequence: TGTGCCAGCAGCTCGCCCGGGGGACAGGGTCGGTATGGCTACACCTTC.

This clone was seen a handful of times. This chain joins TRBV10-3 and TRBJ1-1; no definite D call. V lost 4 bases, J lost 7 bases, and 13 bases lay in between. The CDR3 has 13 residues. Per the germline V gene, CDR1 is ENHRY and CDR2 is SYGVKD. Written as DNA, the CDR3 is TGTGCCATCAGTGGCCCATCAGGCGGTGAAGCTTTCTTT. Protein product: CAISGPSGGEAFF.

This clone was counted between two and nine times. The CDR3 here is CATRRDSNQPQHF. The CDR3 bases are TGTGCCACCCGGCGGGATAGCAATCAGCCCCAGCATTTT. This rearrangement joins TRBV6-8 to TRBJ1-5, with D hard to call. CDR3 size: 13 residues. Germline values: CDR1 MNHGY, CDR2 SAAAGT. Trimming shortened V by 10 bases and J by 0 bases, and 10 bases separated the two germline ends.

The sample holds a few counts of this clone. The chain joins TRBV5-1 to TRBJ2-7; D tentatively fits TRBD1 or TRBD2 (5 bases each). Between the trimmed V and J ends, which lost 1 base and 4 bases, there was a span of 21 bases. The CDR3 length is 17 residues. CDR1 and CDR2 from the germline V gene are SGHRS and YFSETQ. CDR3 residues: CASSLIYTRGSSYEQYF. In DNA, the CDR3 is TGCGCCAGCAGCTTGATTTACACCCGGGGCTCCTCGTACGAGCAGTACTTC. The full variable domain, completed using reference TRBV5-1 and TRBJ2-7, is KAGVTQTPRYLIKTRGQQVTLSCSPISGHRSVSWYQQTPGQGLQFLFEYFSETQRNKGNFPGRFSGRQFSNSRSEMNVSTLELGDSALYLCASSLIYTRGSSYEQYFGPGTRLTVT.

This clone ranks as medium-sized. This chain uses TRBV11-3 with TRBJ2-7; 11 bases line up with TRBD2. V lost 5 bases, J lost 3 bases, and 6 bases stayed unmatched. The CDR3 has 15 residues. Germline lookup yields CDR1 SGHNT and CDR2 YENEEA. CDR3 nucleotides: TGTGCCAGCAGCGACCAGACTAGCGGGATCTACGAGCAGTACTTC. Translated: CASSDQTSGIYEQYF.

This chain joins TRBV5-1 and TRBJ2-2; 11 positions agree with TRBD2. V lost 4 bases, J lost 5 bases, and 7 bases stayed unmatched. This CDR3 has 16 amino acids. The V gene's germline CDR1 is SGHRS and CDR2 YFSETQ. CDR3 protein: CASSPTSGSETGELFF. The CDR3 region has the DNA TGCGCCAGCAGCCCTACTAGCGGGAGCGAGACCGGGGAGCTGTTTTTT.

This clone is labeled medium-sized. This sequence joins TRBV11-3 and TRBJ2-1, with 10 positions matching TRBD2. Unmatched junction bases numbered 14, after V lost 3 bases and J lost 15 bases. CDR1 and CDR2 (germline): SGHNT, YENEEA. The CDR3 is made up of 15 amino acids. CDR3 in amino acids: CASSLEYPGGTSAFF. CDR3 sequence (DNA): TGTGCCAGCAGCTTGGAGTACCCCGGCGGGACTAGCGCGTTCTTC.